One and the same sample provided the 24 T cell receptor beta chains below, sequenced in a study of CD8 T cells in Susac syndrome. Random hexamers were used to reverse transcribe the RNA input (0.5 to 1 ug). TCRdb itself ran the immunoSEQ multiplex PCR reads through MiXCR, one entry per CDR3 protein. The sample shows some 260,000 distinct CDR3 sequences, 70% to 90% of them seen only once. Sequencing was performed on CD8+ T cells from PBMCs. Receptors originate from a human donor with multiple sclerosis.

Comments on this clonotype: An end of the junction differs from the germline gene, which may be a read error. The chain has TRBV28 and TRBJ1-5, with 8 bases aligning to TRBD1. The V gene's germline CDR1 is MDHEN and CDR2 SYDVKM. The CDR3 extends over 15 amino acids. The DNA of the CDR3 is TGTGCCAGCAGTAAATACAGGGGGGGCAATCGGCCCCAGCATTTT. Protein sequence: CASSKYRGGNRPQHF.

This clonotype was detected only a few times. The CDR3 DNA sequence: TGTGCCAGCAGCTTAGATGAGCAGTTCTTC. Translation gives CASSLDEQFF. This chain uses TRBV11-2 with TRBJ2-1; D uncertain. V shed 0 bases and J shed 9 bases, with 0 bases lying between them. This CDR3 is built from 10 residues. Germline CDR1 and CDR2: SGHAT and FQNNGV.

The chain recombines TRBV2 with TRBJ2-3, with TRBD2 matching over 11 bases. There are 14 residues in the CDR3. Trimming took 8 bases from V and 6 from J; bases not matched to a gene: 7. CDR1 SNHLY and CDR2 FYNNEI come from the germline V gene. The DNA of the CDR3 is TGTGCCAGCGGTTGGCTAGCGGGAGGTGATACGCAGTATTTT. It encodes CASGWLAGGDTQYF. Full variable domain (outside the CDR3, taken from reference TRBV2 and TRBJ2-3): EPEVTQTPSHQVTQMGQEVILRCVPISNHLYFYWYRQILGQKVEFLVSFYNNEISEKSEIFDDQFSVERPDGSNFTLKIRSTKLEDSAMYFCASGWLAGGDTQYFGPGTRLTVL.

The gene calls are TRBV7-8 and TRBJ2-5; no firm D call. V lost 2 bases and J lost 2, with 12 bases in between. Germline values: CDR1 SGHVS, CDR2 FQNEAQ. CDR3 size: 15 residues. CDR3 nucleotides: TGTGCCAGCAGCTTAAGTCGATACTATCAAGAGACCCAGTACTTC. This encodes CASSLSRYYQETQYF.

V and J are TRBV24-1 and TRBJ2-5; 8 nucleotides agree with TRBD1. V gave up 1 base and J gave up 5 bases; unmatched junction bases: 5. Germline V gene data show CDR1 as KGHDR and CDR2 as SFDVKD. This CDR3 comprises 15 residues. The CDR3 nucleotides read TGTGCCACCAGTGATTTCGGGACAGGATGGGAGACCCAGTACTTC. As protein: CATSDFGTGWETQYF.

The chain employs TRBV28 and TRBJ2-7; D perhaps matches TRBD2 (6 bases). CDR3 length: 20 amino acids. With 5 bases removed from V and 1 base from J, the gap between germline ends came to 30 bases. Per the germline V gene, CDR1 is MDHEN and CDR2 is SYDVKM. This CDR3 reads CASSPLGVTGEVIWSYEQYF. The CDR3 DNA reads TGTGCCAGCAGTCCACTTGGGGTGACGGGAGAGGTAATTTGGTCCTACGAGCAGTACTTC.

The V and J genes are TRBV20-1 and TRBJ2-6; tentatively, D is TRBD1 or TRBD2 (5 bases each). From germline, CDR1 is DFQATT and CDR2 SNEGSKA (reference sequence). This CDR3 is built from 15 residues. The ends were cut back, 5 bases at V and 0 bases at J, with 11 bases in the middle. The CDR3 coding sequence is TGCAGTGCTGGGGACGGAAGCTCTGGGGCCAACGTCCTGACTTTC. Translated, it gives CSAGDGSSGANVLTF.

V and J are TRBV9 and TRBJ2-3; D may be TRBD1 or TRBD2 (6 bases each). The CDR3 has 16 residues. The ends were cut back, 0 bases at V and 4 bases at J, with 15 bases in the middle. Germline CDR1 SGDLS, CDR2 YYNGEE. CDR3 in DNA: TGTGCCAGCAGCGTAGAGTTGGGGGGCCGTGCAGATACGCAGTATTTT. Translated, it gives CASSVELGGRADTQYF. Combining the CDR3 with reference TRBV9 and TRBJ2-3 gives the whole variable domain DSGVTQTPKHLITATGQRVTLRCSPRSGDLSVYWYQQSLDQGLQFLIQYYNGEERAKGNILERFSAQQFPDLHSELNLSSLELGDSALYFCASSVELGGRADTQYFGPGTRLTVL.

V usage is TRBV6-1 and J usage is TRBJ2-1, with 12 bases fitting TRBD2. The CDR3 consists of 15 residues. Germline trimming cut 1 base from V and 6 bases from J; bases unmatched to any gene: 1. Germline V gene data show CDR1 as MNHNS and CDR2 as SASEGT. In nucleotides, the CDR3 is TGTGCCAGCAGTGAAGTGGGACTAGCGGGCAATGAGCAGTTCTTC. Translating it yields CASSEVGLAGNEQFF.

In DNA form, the CDR3 reads TGTGCCACAAGACTAGCGGGGGACAATGAGCAGTTCTTC. Its translation: CATRLAGDNEQFF. The chain carries TRBV27 and TRBJ2-1, with 12 bases aligning to TRBD2. With V trimmed by 10 bases and J by 5 bases, 3 bases remained unmatched. The CDR3 runs to 13 residues. Per the germline V gene, CDR1 is MNHEY and CDR2 is SMNVEV (reference sequence).

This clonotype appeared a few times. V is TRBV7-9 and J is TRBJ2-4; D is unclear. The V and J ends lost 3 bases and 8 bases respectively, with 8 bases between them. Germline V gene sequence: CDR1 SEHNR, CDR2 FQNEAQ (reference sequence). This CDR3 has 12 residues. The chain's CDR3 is CASSLAKDIQYF. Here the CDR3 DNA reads TGTGCCAGCAGCTTGGCTAAGGACATTCAGTACTTC. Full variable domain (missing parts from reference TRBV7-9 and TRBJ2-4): DTGVSQNPRHKITKRGQNVTFRCDPISEHNRLYWYRQTLGQGPEFLTYFQNEAQLEKSRLLSDRFSAERPKGSFSTLEIQRTEQGDSAMYLCASSLAKDIQYFGAGTRLSVL.

DNA for the CDR3: TGTGCCACCGTTGGCCGAGGGGCCGGGAGAACTGAAGCTTTCTTT. This gives the protein CATVGRGAGRTEAFF. The chain recombines TRBV28 with TRBJ1-1, with TRBD1 as a possible D gene (5 bases). Looked up from germline, CDR1 is MDHEN and CDR2 is SYDVKM. The CDR3 spans 15 residues. The germline V and J ends were trimmed by 10 bases and 5 bases, with 23 bases remaining between them.

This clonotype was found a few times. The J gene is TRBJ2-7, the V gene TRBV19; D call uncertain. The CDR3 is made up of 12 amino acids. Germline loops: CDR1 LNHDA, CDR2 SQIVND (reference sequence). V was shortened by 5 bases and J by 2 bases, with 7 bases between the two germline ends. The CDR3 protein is CASSSSAYEQYF. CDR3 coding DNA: TGTGCCAGTAGTTCCTCTGCCTACGAGCAGTACTTC.

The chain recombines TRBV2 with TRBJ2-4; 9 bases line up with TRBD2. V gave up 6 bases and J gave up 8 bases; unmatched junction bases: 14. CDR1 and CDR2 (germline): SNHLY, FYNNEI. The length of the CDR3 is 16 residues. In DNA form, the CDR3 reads TGTGCCAGCAGGGGGCCGAATAGCGGGAGAGACGACATTCAGTACTTC. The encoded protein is CASRGPNSGRDDIQYF.

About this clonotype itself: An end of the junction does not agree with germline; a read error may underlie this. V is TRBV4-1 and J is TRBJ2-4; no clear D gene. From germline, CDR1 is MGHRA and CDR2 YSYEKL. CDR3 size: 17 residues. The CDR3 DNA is TGCGCCAGCAGCAAAGACGGTCAGGAAGCGGCCAAAAACATTCAGTACTTC. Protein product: CASSKDGQEAAKNIQYF.

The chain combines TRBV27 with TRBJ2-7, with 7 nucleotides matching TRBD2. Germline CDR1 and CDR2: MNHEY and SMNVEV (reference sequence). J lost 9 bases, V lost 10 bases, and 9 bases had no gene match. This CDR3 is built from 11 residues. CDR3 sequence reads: CATTRGSVQYF. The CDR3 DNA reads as TGTGCCACCACGCGGGGGTCCGTGCAGTACTTC.

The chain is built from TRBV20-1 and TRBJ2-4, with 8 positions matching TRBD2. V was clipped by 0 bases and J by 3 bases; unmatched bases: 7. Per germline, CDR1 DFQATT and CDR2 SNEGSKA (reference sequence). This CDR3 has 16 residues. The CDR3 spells CSARDISGGSKNIQYF. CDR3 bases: TGCAGTGCTAGAGATATCAGCGGGGGAAGCAAAAACATTCAGTACTTC.

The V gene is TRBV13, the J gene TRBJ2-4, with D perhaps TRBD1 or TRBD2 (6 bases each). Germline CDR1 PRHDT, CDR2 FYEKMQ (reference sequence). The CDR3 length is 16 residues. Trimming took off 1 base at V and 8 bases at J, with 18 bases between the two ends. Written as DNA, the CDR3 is TGTGCCAGCAGCTTAGTTTCCGAGGGGGGTGAGGACATTCAGTACTTC. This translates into CASSLVSEGGEDIQYF.

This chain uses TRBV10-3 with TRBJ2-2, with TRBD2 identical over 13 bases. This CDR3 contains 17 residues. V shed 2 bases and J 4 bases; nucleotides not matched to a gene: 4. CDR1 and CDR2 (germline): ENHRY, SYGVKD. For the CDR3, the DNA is TGTGCCATCAGTGAGGGACTAGCGGGAGTACGCACCGGGGAGCTGTTTTTT. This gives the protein CAISEGLAGVRTGELFF.

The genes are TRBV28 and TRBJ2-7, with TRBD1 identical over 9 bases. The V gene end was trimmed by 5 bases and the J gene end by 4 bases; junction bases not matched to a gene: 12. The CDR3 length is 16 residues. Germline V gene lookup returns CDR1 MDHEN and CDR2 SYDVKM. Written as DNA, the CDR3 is TGTGCCAGCAGTCTTTTCCCGGGACAGGGACAATACGAGCAGTACTTC. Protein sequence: CASSLFPGQGQYEQYF.

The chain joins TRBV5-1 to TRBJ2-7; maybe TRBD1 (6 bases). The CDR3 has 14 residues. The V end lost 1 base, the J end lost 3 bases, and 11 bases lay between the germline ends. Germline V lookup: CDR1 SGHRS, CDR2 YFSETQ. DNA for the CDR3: TGCGCCAGCAGCTTGCTAAAGGGACACTACGAGCAGTACTTC. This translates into CASSLLKGHYEQYF.

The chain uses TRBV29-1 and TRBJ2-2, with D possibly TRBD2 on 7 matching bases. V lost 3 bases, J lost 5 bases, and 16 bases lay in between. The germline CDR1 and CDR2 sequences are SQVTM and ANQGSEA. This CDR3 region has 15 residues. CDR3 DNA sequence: TGCAGCGTTGATGGGGGGAGGGGGAGGACCGGGGAGCTGTTTTTT. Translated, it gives CSVDGGRGRTGELFF.

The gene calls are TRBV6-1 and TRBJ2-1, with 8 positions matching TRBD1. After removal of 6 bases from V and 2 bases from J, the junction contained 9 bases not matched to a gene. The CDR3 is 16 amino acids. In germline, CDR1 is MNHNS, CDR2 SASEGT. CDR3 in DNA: TGTGCCAGCAGCCAATCCCGGACAGGGACCTACAATGAGCAGTTCTTC. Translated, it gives CASSQSRTGTYNEQFF.

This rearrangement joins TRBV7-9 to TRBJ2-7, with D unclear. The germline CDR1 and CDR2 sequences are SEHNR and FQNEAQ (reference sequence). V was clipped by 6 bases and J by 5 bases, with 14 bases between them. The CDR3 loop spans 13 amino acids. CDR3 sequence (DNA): TGTGCCAGCAGTTTGGACGGGTTAGACGAGCAGTACTTC. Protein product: CASSLDGLDEQYF.